This TCR beta chain is drawn from a study of T cell repertoires in cytomegalovirus infection. There are a few counts of this clonotype. The antigen remains undetermined. TCRdb called the reads again in MiXCR, with one record for every CDR3 protein. The sample lists roughly 350,000 distinct CDR3 sequences, about 35% occurring once. The CDR3 consists of 17 residues. Germline CDR1 reads SGHTA; CDR2 reads FQGNSA. V shed 1 base, J shed 0 bases, and the junction held 8 bases outside the gene matches. The sequenced sample was cultured PBMCs, obtained from culture after CMV antigen stimulation. This TCR came from a human donor in good health (CMV status not recorded). Some clones in this sample may be carry-over from other donors' samples. The rearrangement joins TRBV7-2 to TRBJ2-5; 7 bases line up with TRBD2. The CDR3 region is CASSLERWSGNQETQYF. Written as DNA, the CDR3 is TGTGCCAGCAGCTTAGAGAGGTGGAGCGGGAACCAAGAGACCCAGTACTTC.